A selection of T cell receptor beta chains follows, all from one sample in a study of blood T cell repertoires in COVID-19. Repertoires were generated with immunoSEQ multiplex PCR, while TCRdb's copy carries only in-frame clones and drops some. The profile covers 150,000 or so clones, with approximately 83% appearing a single time and just over 9% taken by the ten largest. Sequences were obtained from PBMCs or T cells enriched from blood (not recorded which). The source is a man in his fifties who had recovered from COVID-19. Both conserved end residues are part of each CDR3. D genes are given only for firm matches. The size field is filled for only some rows; it gives once, few, many or a size class.

V gene	clone size	D gene	J gene	CDR3 protein	CDR3 DNA
TRBV18	NA	TRBD2	TRBJ2-1	CASSPQGLAGINEQFF	TGTGCCAGCTCACCCCAGGGACTAGCGGGGATCAATGAGCAGTTCTTC
TRBV19	NA	NA	TRBJ1-4	CASSIRGTQDPDEKLFF	TGTGCCAGTAGTATTAGAGGCACACAGGACCCCGATGAAAAACTGTTTTTT
TRBV4-1	NA	TRBD2	TRBJ2-3	CASSQETSGGASDTQYF	TGCGCCAGCAGCCAAGAGACTAGCGGGGGGGCTTCAGATACGCAGTATTTT
TRBV19	NA	NA	TRBJ1-6	CASSIRRSGASYNSPLHF	TGTGCCAGTAGTATAAGGAGGTCAGGGGCCTCCTATAATTCACCCCTCCACTTT
TRBV18	NA	NA	TRBJ1-2	CASSPQRLYGYTF	TGTGCCAGCTCCCCTCAGAGACTCTATGGCTACACCTTC
TRBV11-3	NA	TRBD1	TRBJ2-1	CASSLDRDDEQFF	TGTGCCAGCAGCTTGGACAGGGACGATGAGCAGTTCTTC
TRBV19	NA	TRBD1	TRBJ1-5	CASSMTTGGVNQPQHF	TGTGCCAGTAGTATGACAACAGGGGGGGTCAATCAGCCCCAGCATTTT
TRBV11-2	NA	NA	TRBJ2-2	CASRRVGGELFF	TGTGCCAGCCGCAGGGTTGGCGGGGAGCTGTTTTTT
TRBV27	NA	NA	TRBJ2-5	CASSLSEQETQYF	TGTGCCAGCAGTTTATCTGAGCAAGAGACCCAGTACTTC
TRBV10-3	NA	TRBD1	TRBJ2-1	CAKSSTGERDEQFF	TGTGCCAAATCCTCGACAGGGGAAAGGGATGAGCAGTTCTTC
TRBV19	NA	TRBD2	TRBJ2-5	CASSMGSGGIQETQYF	TGTGCCAGTAGTATGGGGAGCGGGGGGATCCAAGAGACCCAGTACTTC
TRBV11-3	NA	TRBD1	TRBJ2-1	CASSLSPGQGSYNEQFF	TGTGCCAGCAGCCTATCTCCGGGACAGGGGAGCTACAATGAGCAGTTCTTC
TRBV9	NA	TRBD1	TRBJ1-5	CASSESGGRNQPQHF	TGTGCCAGCAGCGAGTCAGGGGGCCGCAATCAGCCCCAGCATTTT
TRBV27	NA	NA	TRBJ2-7	CAARGAKAYEQYF	TGTGCCGCTCGGGGGGCGAAGGCCTACGAGCAGTACTTC
TRBV28	NA	TRBD1	TRBJ1-5	CASSFGTGGNQPQHF	TGTGCCAGCAGTTTCGGGACAGGAGGCAATCAGCCCCAGCATTTT
TRBV19	NA	NA	TRBJ2-2	CASSILQGTGELFF	TGTGCCAGTAGTATACTCCAGGGGACCGGGGAGCTGTTTTTT
TRBV11-2	few	NA	TRBJ1-2	CASSLIDRNIYGYTF	TGTGCCAGCAGCTTAATCGACAGGAACATCTATGGCTACACCTTC
TRBV29-1	once	TRBD2	TRBJ2-7	CSVERRGDYSYEQYF	TGCAGCGTTGAGAGGCGGGGGGATTACTCCTACGAGCAGTACTTC
TRBV5-1	NA	TRBD2	TRBJ2-1	CASSQGLAGGGSDEQFF	TGCGCCAGCAGCCAGGGACTAGCGGGGGGCGGGTCTGATGAGCAGTTCTTC
TRBV7-2	few	NA	TRBJ1-1	CASRRVGDPNTEAFF	TGTGCCAGCCGGAGGGTGGGGGACCCGAACACTGAAGCTTTCTTT
TRBV7-3	NA	TRBD2	TRBJ2-3	CASSLSGPAGGSSTDTQYF	TGTGCCAGCAGCTTAAGCGGACCAGCGGGGGGGTCTAGCACAGATACGCAGTATTTT
TRBV28	NA	NA	TRBJ2-7	CASSSGGGNEQYF	TGTGCCAGCAGTTCGGGAGGGGGCAACGAGCAGTACTTC
TRBV11-2	few	NA	TRBJ2-4	CASSSNRQGLIQYF	TGTGCCAGCAGCTCCAACCGACAGGGACTCATTCAGTACTTC
TRBV25-1	few	NA	TRBJ1-2	CASIVNRYTF	TGTGCCAGCATAGTGAACAGATACACCTTC
TRBV11-3	once	TRBD1	TRBJ1-4	CASSPAPRGQDNEKLFF	TGTGCCAGCAGCCCTGCCCCCAGGGGGCAGGATAATGAAAAACTGTTTTTT
TRBV7-2	NA	TRBD2	TRBJ2-7	CASSLYGGGTSYEQYF	TGTGCCAGCAGCTTATATGGCGGGGGAACCTCCTACGAGCAGTACTTC
TRBV2	NA	NA	TRBJ1-2	CASSDRARGFVGYTF	TGTGCCAGCAGTGATCGGGCCAGGGGTTTCGTTGGCTACACCTTC
TRBV5-6	NA	TRBD2	TRBJ2-3	CASSPQGGNTQYF	TGTGCCAGCAGCCCCCAGGGAGGGAATACGCAGTATTTT
TRBV28	NA	NA	TRBJ2-3	CASSQRGGEDRATDTQYF	TGTGCCAGCAGCCAAAGGGGGGGGGAGGACAGGGCAACAGATACGCAGTATTTT
TRBV5-4	NA	NA	TRBJ2-7	CASTPDSLDIYEQYF	TGTGCCAGCACCCCGGACAGCCTCGATATCTACGAGCAGTACTTC
TRBV7-2	NA	TRBD1	TRBJ2-7	CASSLARTGSYEQYF	TGTGCCAGCAGCCTGGCCCGGACAGGGAGCTACGAGCAGTACTTC
TRBV2	few	TRBD1	TRBJ1-5	CASSRQGGSNQPQHF	TGTGCCAGCAGTCGGCAGGGGGGCAGCAATCAGCCCCAGCATTTT
TRBV7-3	NA	TRBD1	TRBJ1-1	CASSSGTDTMNTEAFF	TGTGCCAGCAGCTCCGGGACAGATACTATGAACACTGAAGCTTTCTTT
TRBV3-1/TRBV3-2	once	NA	TRBJ2-1	CASSQRGQSDNEQFF	TGTGCCAGCAGCCAAAGAGGGCAGTCAGACAATGAGCAGTTCTTC
TRBV5-1	NA	TRBD1	TRBJ1-1	CASSLVGDRGTEAFF	TGCGCCAGCAGCTTGGTGGGGGACAGGGGGACTGAAGCTTTCTTT
TRBV28	NA	TRBD2	TRBJ2-3	CASSSGGSTDTQYF	TGTGCCAGCAGTAGCGGGGGTAGCACAGATACGCAGTATTTT
TRBV29-1	NA	NA	TRBJ1-4	CSVRTATNEKLFF	TGCAGCGTTAGGACAGCAACTAATGAAAAACTGTTTTTT
TRBV6-1	NA	NA	TRBJ2-7	CASSEAHLVEQYF	TGTGCCAGCAGTGAGGCACACCTCGTCGAGCAGTACTTC
TRBV6-2/TRBV6-3	NA	TRBD1	TRBJ2-2	CASSYPGQGKGGELFF	TGTGCCAGCAGTTATCCGGGACAGGGAAAAGGAGGGGAGCTGTTTTTT
TRBV5-1	NA	NA	TRBJ2-5	CASSRTQETQYF	TGCGCCAGCAGCCGGACTCAAGAGACCCAGTACTTC
TRBV28	few	TRBD1	TRBJ1-1	CATTGTGGGGFYTEAFF	TGTGCCACCACCGGGACAGGGGGCGGGGGATTTTACACTGAAGCTTTCTTT
TRBV9	NA	TRBD2	TRBJ2-6	CASSPQGASGEEKGANVLTF	TGTGCCAGCAGCCCCCAGGGAGCTAGCGGGGAGGAAAAGGGGGCCAACGTCCTGACTTTC
TRBV5-6	NA	NA	TRBJ2-7	CASSLNYRYEQYF	TGTGCCAGCAGCTTGAACTACCGCTACGAGCAGTACTTC
TRBV7-2	NA	NA	TRBJ2-5	CASSLVIQETQYF	TGTGCCAGCAGCTTAGTAATTCAAGAGACCCAGTACTTC